The rows below give T cell receptor beta chains drawn from one sample of a study of blood T cell repertoires in COVID-19. Data came from immunoSEQ multiplex PCR; TCRdb stores just in-frame clones and leaves some out. The repertoire consists of roughly 180,000 clones, with 75% to 85% occurring once and the leading ten covering approximately 10%. Sequenced material: PBMCs or T cells enriched from blood (not recorded which). These receptor sequences come from a man aged 40-49 years who had recovered from COVID-19. CDR3s include the opening cysteine and the closing phenylalanine or tryptophan. Each record gives: D gene, clone size, V gene, J gene, CDR3 DNA, CDR3 protein. The D gene is left open where the match is weak. Clone sizes are given selectively: once, few, many, or a class where the clone is expanded.

NA	NA	TRBV6-1	TRBJ1-1	TGTGCCAGCAGTGAAGCTAGGACAAGGGCTTTCTTT	CASSEARTRAFF
NA	NA	TRBV6-1	TRBJ2-7	TGTGCCAGCACCTTGGACTCCTTGTACGAGCAGTACTTC	CASTLDSLYEQYF
NA	NA	TRBV10-3	TRBJ2-7	TGTGCCATCAGTGAGTCGGGCCGCGAAGAGCAGTACTTC	CAISESGREEQYF
TRBD1	NA	TRBV7-3	TRBJ2-1	TGTGCCAGCAGCTCTCGGACAGGTAGCCTCTACAATGAGCAGTTCTTC	CASSSRTGSLYNEQFF
NA	NA	TRBV19	TRBJ1-5	TGTGCCAGTAGTATCCCAGGACAGAGTAGAAATCAGCCCCAGCATTTT	CASSIPGQSRNQPQHF
NA	NA	TRBV19	TRBJ2-5	TGTGCCAGTAGTATAACTCCAAATACTCAAGAGACCCAGTACTTC	CASSITPNTQETQYF
NA	NA	TRBV7-3	TRBJ1-1	TGTGCCAGCAGCCGGGACACGACTGAAGCTTTCTTT	CASSRDTTEAFF
TRBD1	NA	TRBV19	TRBJ1-3	TGTGCCAGTAGTATAAATCACAGGGGAAGGACTGGAAACACCATATATTTT	CASSINHRGRTGNTIYF
NA	NA	TRBV6-5	TRBJ2-2	TGTGCCAGCGACAGACAGGCCTTCAACACCGGGGAGCTGTTTTTT	CASDRQAFNTGELFF
NA	NA	TRBV7-2	TRBJ1-5	TGTGCCAGCAGCCCCACCTACGGCAATCAGCCCCAGCATTTT	CASSPTYGNQPQHF
NA	once	TRBV7-9	TRBJ2-3	TGTGCCAGCAGCTTTCTCGGGATCACGGATACGCAGTATTTT	CASSFLGITDTQYF
TRBD1	NA	TRBV12-3/TRBV12-4	TRBJ2-1	TGTGCCAGCGGGGACAGGGGGGATGATGAGCAGTTCTTC	CASGDRGDDEQFF
TRBD1	NA	TRBV5-1	TRBJ2-7	TGCGCCAGCAGCTTGGCCGGGGTCGGGACAGGGATTATCTACGAGCAGTACTTC	CASSLAGVGTGIIYEQYF
NA	NA	TRBV29-1	TRBJ1-1	TGCAGCGTTGGGGAGGGATGGGGCACTGAAGCTTTCTTT	CSVGEGWGTEAFF
TRBD1	NA	TRBV4-2	TRBJ1-1	TGTGCCAGCAGCCAAGCGTGGACAGGGGGCTACCTGAACACTGAAGCTTTCTTT	CASSQAWTGGYLNTEAFF
TRBD1	NA	TRBV6-5	TRBJ1-2	TGTGCCAGCAGGGGGTACAGGGGTAACGACTATGGCTACACCTTC	CASRGYRGNDYGYTF
NA	NA	TRBV11-2	TRBJ1-6	TGTGCCAGCAGCTTTCCAGGGGCCAATTCACCCCTCCACTTT	CASSFPGANSPLHF
TRBD2	once	TRBV5-5	TRBJ2-1	TGTGCCAGCGTGAAACTAGCGGGAGTTGACAATGAGCAGTTCTTC	CASVKLAGVDNEQFF
TRBD1	NA	TRBV5-1	TRBJ1-4	TGCGCCAGCAGATTGACAGGGGGCTTTGAAAAACTGTTTTTT	CASRLTGGFEKLFF
NA	NA	TRBV18	TRBJ1-5	TGTGCCAGCTCTCAAAGACAGGATCAGCCCCAGCATTTT	CASSQRQDQPQHF
TRBD2	once	TRBV2	TRBJ2-3	TGTGCCAGCAGTGGGGACTATATGGATACGCAGTATTTT	CASSGDYMDTQYF
NA	NA	TRBV9	TRBJ2-7	TGTGCCAGCAGCGTACAAGGGGGTTACGAGCAGTACTTC	CASSVQGGYEQYF
NA	NA	TRBV30	TRBJ2-7	TGTGCCTGGAGTGACAGTACCTACGAGCAGTACTTC	CAWSDSTYEQYF
NA	NA	TRBV30	TRBJ1-5	TGTGCCTGGAGTGTTAATATGGCATCGCCCCAGCATTTT	CAWSVNMASPQHF
NA	NA	TRBV12-3/TRBV12-4	TRBJ1-3	TGTGCCAGCTCTCAGGGAACTGGAAACACCATATATTTT	CASSQGTGNTIYF
NA	NA	TRBV7-3	TRBJ1-2	TGTGCCAGCAGCCTCCTCGGGGGTAACTATGGCTACACCTTC	CASSLLGGNYGYTF
NA	NA	TRBV5-5	TRBJ1-3	TGTGCCAGCAGCTTGGGGGGACTCTCTGGAAACACCATATATTTT	CASSLGGLSGNTIYF
NA	NA	TRBV19	TRBJ1-1	TGTGCCAGTAGAGATAACCGAGACACTGAAGCTTTCTTT	CASRDNRDTEAFF
NA	NA	TRBV5-1	TRBJ1-1	TGCGCCAGCAGCTTGGTTGGAGGGGACACTGAAGCTTTCTTT	CASSLVGGDTEAFF
NA	NA	TRBV4-2	TRBJ1-2	TGTGCCAGCAGCCAAGATCTTAGGGCAGCGGCCTATGGCTACACCTTC	CASSQDLRAAAYGYTF
NA	few	TRBV19	TRBJ1-1	TGTGCCAGTACCAGAACAGGTATGAACACTGAAGCTTTCTTT	CASTRTGMNTEAFF
NA	few	TRBV18	TRBJ1-3	TGTGCCAGCTCACCTCCGGGAAACACCATATATTTT	CASSPPGNTIYF
NA	NA	TRBV9	TRBJ2-1	TGTGCCAGCAGCGAGTGGGGGGGCCCCGTTTGGCAGTTCTTC	CASSEWGGPVWQFF
NA	NA	TRBV2	TRBJ2-5	TGTGCCAGCAGACCAAGGCGGGACCAAGAGACCCAGTACTTC	CASRPRRDQETQYF
TRBD1	NA	TRBV9	TRBJ2-3	TGTGCCAGCAGCGTAGGGCAGGACAGGGGGCAAGATACGCAGTATTTT	CASSVGQDRGQDTQYF
NA	NA	TRBV5-6	TRBJ2-2	TGTGCCAGCAGCTCGACCCGAACAGGGTACACCGGGGAGCTGTTTTTT	CASSSTRTGYTGELFF
TRBD1	NA	TRBV4-1	TRBJ1-4	TGCGCCAGCAGCCCGGGACAGGGGTATGAAAAACTGTTTTTT	CASSPGQGYEKLFF
TRBD2	NA	TRBV4-3	TRBJ2-5	TGCGCCAGCAGCCAACTACCGAGCGGGGGGATCGGGGAGACCCAGTACTTC	CASSQLPSGGIGETQYF
NA	NA	TRBV11-2	TRBJ2-1	TGTGCCAGCAGCTTAGCTACTTACAGTGAGCAGTTCTTC	CASSLATYSEQFF
NA	NA	TRBV30	TRBJ1-1	TGTGCCTGGAGAACCGGGGGGGCTGAAGCTTTCTTT	CAWRTGGAEAFF
NA	NA	TRBV9	TRBJ2-1	TGTGCCAGCAGCGTAGAGGCTAGCTGGAATTTGGAGCAGTTCTTC	CASSVEASWNLEQFF
NA	once	TRBV15	TRBJ2-7	TGTGCCACCAGCAGAGATCAATCGGGATCATTCCCCTACGAGCAGTACTTC	CATSRDQSGSFPYEQYF
TRBD2	once	TRBV5-1	TRBJ2-1	TGCGCCAGCAGTTTTAGCGGGAACGATGAGCAGTTCTTC	CASSFSGNDEQFF
TRBD2	few	TRBV28	TRBJ2-7	TGTGCCAGCAGTCCCTCTACTAGCGGCTTTTACGAGCAGTACTTC	CASSPSTSGFYEQYF
NA	once	TRBV21-1	TRBJ2-1	TGTGCCAGCAGCAAAAGGGCACAGGGTTTGTGCTACAATGAGCAGTTCTTC	CASSKRAQGLCYNEQFF
TRBD1	once	TRBV18	TRBJ2-3	TGTGCCAGCACCCCCCGGGACAGGGGCGAGGATACGCAGTATTTT	CASTPRDRGEDTQYF
NA	NA	TRBV4-3	TRBJ2-1	TGCGCCAGCAGCCAAGACTGGCGGGCCGATCCTTACTCCTACAATGAGCAGTTCTTC	CASSQDWRADPYSYNEQFF
NA	NA	TRBV6-5	TRBJ1-4	TGTGCCAGCAGTTACTCGTCACAGACCGAAAAACTGTTTTTT	CASSYSSQTEKLFF
TRBD1	NA	TRBV9	TRBJ1-5	TGTGCCAGCAGCGTAGGGCAGGGACAGAGCAATCAGCCCCAGCATTTT	CASSVGQGQSNQPQHF